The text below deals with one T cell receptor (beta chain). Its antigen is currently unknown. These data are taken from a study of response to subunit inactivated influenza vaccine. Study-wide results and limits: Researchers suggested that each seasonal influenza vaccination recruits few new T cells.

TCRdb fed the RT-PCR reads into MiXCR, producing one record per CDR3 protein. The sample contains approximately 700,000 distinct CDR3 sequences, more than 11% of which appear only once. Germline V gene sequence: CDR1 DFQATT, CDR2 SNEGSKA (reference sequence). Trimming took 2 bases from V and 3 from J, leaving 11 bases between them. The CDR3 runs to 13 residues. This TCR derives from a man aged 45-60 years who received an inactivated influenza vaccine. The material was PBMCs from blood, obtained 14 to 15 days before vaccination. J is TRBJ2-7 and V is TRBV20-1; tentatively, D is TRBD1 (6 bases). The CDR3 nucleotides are TGCAGTGCTAGAAGGACAGTAGGCTACGAGCAGTACTTC. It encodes CSARRTVGYEQYF.